The sequence of this T cell receptor beta chain was determined in a study of shared clonotypes between healthy human individuals. Germline CDR1 and CDR2: MGHDK and SYGVNS. This CDR3 has 17 amino acids. V lost 5 bases and J lost 2; bases outside the gene matches: 15. Replicate PCRs run on sorted subsets employed approximately 180 ng DNA, tens of thousands of T cell genomes. This table comes from immunoSEQ multiplex PCR, and its TCRdb copy is limited to in-frame clones, with some not included. This sample has hundreds of thousands of clones, with roughly 72% found just once. Sequencing was carried out using memory CD4+ T cells sorted from blood. The subset: CD45RA-negative fraction. This chain joins TRBV25-1 and TRBJ2-7, with 7 bases matching TRBD1. This sequence was found in a woman under 40 in good health. CDR3 residues: CASSRRTGYRGPYEQYF. CDR3 nucleotide sequence: TGTGCCAGCAGTCGCAGGACAGGTTACCGGGGACCCTACGAGCAGTACTTC.